A single sample is the source of the 27 T cell receptor beta chains below, sequenced in a study of blood T cell repertoires in COVID-19. Libraries were prepared by immunoSEQ multiplex PCR; TCRdb keeps only in-frame clonotypes and omits some of them. The profile shows approximately 240,000 clones, more than 75% of them singletons. Sequenced: peripheral blood. These receptors were taken from a man in his forties or fifties who had recovered from COVID-19.

The J gene is TRBJ2-3, the V gene TRBV29-1; 9 bases line up with TRBD2. Germline CDR1 SQVTM, CDR2 ANQGSEA. The CDR3 totals 18 residues. With 3 bases clipped from V and 4 bases from J, the junction kept 17 bases outside the gene matches. CDR3 amino acids: CSVDRGGRGRVGADTQYF. The CDR3 DNA reads TGCAGCGTTGACCGAGGGGGTCGCGGGAGGGTTGGGGCAGATACGCAGTATTTT.

This chain links TRBV19 with TRBJ1-3, with a weak D call TRBD1 (6 bases). Between the trimmed V and J ends, which lost 7 bases and 0 bases, there was a span of 16 bases. The CDR3 totals 16 residues. Germline V CDR1 and CDR2: LNHDA, SQIVND (reference sequence). The CDR3 DNA is TGTGCCAGTAACGCTGCATCGACAGGCTCTGGAAACACCATATATTTT. Translating gives CASNAASTGSGNTIYF. The full variable domain, its missing parts supplied by reference TRBV19 and TRBJ1-3, is DGGITQSPKYLFRKEGQNVTLSCEQNLNHDAMYWYRQDPGQGLRLIYYSQIVNDFQKGDIAEGYSVSREKKESFPLTVTSAQKNPTAFYLCASNAASTGSGNTIYFGEGSWLTVV.

V usage is TRBV5-6 and J usage is TRBJ2-5; 8 bases fit TRBD2. V lost 1 base, J lost 6 bases, and 14 bases stayed unmatched. Germline V gene data show CDR1 as SGHDT and CDR2 as YYEEEE. This CDR3 comprises 17 residues. CDR3 sequence (DNA): TGTGCCAGCAGCTTGATGGGCCCAGCGGGAGCTACGAAGACCCAGTACTTC. Translated, it gives CASSLMGPAGATKTQYF.

The V and J genes are TRBV21-1 and TRBJ2-1; the table names TRBD2, a call not compared with the DNA. TRBV21-1 is a pseudogene locus. There are 21 residues in the CDR3. In DNA, the CDR3 is TGTGCCAGCAGCTCTACTCATAGGACTAGCGGGAATGGGGACGGAAACAATGAGCAGTTCTTC. It yields the protein CASSSTHRTSGNGDGNNEQFF.

This clone has a handful of counts. The chain combines TRBV2 with TRBJ2-3, with 12 bases fitting TRBD1. Germline V gene sequence: CDR1 SNHLY, CDR2 FYNNEI. Losses at the gene ends were 6 bases for V and 4 bases for J; bases not matched to a gene: 5. The CDR3 length is 15 residues. This chain's CDR3 is CASRGGTGGPDTQYF. CDR3 sequence (DNA): TGTGCCAGCAGGGGGGGGACAGGGGGCCCAGATACGCAGTATTTT.

The chain combines TRBV27 with TRBJ2-7, with D possibly TRBD1 on 6 matching bases. Germline-derived CDR1 and CDR2 are MNHEY and SMNVEV (reference sequence). The V end was cut by 10 bases, the J end by 7 bases, with 17 bases between. This CDR3 comprises 12 residues. The CDR3 region has the DNA TGTGCCACGAGGGACATCGGGGTGGAGCAGTACTTC. This translates into CATRDIGVEQYF.

A remark on this clone: The same CDR3 also results from other DNA sequences found in this sample. The chain couples TRBV28 to TRBJ2-7, with D perhaps matching TRBD2 (6 bases). Trimming removed 5 bases at V and 1 base at J, with 12 bases between. The CDR3 spans 14 residues. Germline lookup yields CDR1 MDHEN and CDR2 SYDVKM. The CDR3 DNA is TGTGCCAGCAGTCCCCCCCGGGGGTCCTACGAGCAGTACTTC. Translated: CASSPPRGSYEQYF.

The rearrangement uses TRBV6-5 and TRBJ2-1; 11 nucleotides agree with TRBD1. The CDR3 is 15 amino acids. The V segment lost 6 bases and the J segment 10 bases; nucleotides outside the gene matches: 11. Germline V gives CDR1 MNHEY, CDR2 SVGAGI. The CDR3 loop is CASRDTGTGGGEQFF. The CDR3, as DNA: TGTGCCAGCAGGGACACCGGGACAGGGGGTGGCGAGCAGTTCTTC.

The chain couples TRBV19 to TRBJ2-5; unclear D gene. Germline CDR1 LNHDA, CDR2 SQIVND (reference sequence). CDR3 length: 15 residues. Trimming pared 3 bases from V and 1 base from J, leaving 12 bases between. CDR3 in DNA: TGTGCCAGTAGTATGCACAGCCTAAGCCAAGAGACCCAGTACTTC. It yields the protein CASSMHSLSQETQYF.

The chain has TRBV21-1 and TRBJ2-1; whether TRBD1, the table's D call, matches the DNA was not checked. TRBV21-1 is termed a pseudogene. This CDR3 has 17 residues. CDR3 in amino acids: CASSTQPRTQGRHEQFF. The CDR3 region has the DNA TGTGCCAGCAGCACTCAACCACGGACGCAGGGTCGTCATGAGCAGTTCTTC.

The rearrangement uses TRBV15 and TRBJ2-2; 8 bases fit TRBD2. V lost 3 bases, J lost 1 base, and 4 bases stayed unmatched. This CDR3 region has 16 residues. The germline CDR1 and CDR2 sequences are LNHNV and YYDKDF (reference sequence). The CDR3 spells CATSSDSGMNTGELFF. The CDR3, as DNA: TGTGCCACCAGCAGTGATAGCGGGATGAACACCGGGGAGCTGTTTTTT. The full variable domain, rest sourced from reference TRBV15 and TRBJ2-2, is DAMVIQNPRYQVTQFGKPVTLSCSQTLNHNVMYWYQQKSSQAPKLLFHYYDKDFNNEADTPDNFQSRRPNTSFCFLDIRSPGLGDTAMYLCATSSDSGMNTGELFFGEGSRLTVL.

The chain uses TRBV4-1 and TRBJ2-3; no definite D call. This CDR3 has 15 amino acids. V lost 0 bases to trimming and J lost 2 bases, with 9 bases between them. Germline V gives CDR1 MGHRA, CDR2 YSYEKL. As DNA, the CDR3 is TGCGCCAGCAGCCAAGAACGAGGCAACACAGATACGCAGTATTTT. Protein: CASSQERGNTDTQYF.

A single count supports this clone. The rearrangement uses TRBV6-1 and TRBJ1-4; tentative D call: TRBD1 (5 bases). The CDR3 is 16 residues long. The V end was cut by 3 bases, the J end by 5 bases, with 16 bases between. Germline V lookup: CDR1 MNHNS, CDR2 SASEGT. CDR3 in amino acids: CASSDRGDLLNEKLFF. CDR3 nucleotides: TGTGCCAGCAGTGATCGGGGGGACCTCCTGAATGAAAAACTGTTTTTT.

The rearrangement links TRBV11-2 to TRBJ2-3; no clear D gene. There are 14 residues in the CDR3. Germline V gives CDR1 SGHAT, CDR2 FQNNGV. Trimming shortened V by 5 bases and J by 0 bases, and 9 bases separated the two germline ends. This CDR3 is CASSLLLSTDTQYF. The CDR3 region has the DNA TGTGCCAGCAGCCTACTACTTAGCACAGATACGCAGTATTTT.

The chain carries TRBV27 and TRBJ2-7, with 7 bases fitting TRBD1. This CDR3 is 15 amino acids long. With 5 bases clipped from V and 0 bases from J, the junction kept 7 bases outside the gene matches. Germline V gene lookup returns CDR1 MNHEY and CDR2 SMNVEV (reference sequence). CDR3 coding DNA: TGTGCCAGCAGTCCCGGGGACAGCCACTCCTACGAGCAGTACTTC. Encoded protein: CASSPGDSHSYEQYF.

The chain has TRBV28 and TRBJ1-3; D might be TRBD1 (6 bases). The CDR3 runs to 14 residues. CDR1 and CDR2 from the germline V gene are MDHEN and SYDVKM. Deletions cut 6 bases from V and 3 bases from J, with 12 bases between. CDR3: CASRRTALGNTIYF. CDR3 DNA: TGTGCCAGCAGGCGGACAGCCCTTGGAAACACCATATATTTT.

A few counts support this clone. The chain links TRBV28 to TRBJ2-1; 8 bases agree with TRBD2. Germline CDR1 and CDR2: MDHEN and SYDVKM. V gave up 6 bases and J gave up 3 bases; unmatched junction bases: 4. This CDR3 region has 14 residues. CDR3 in amino acids: CASRLAEIYNEQFF. In DNA form, the CDR3 reads TGTGCCAGCAGACTAGCGGAGATCTACAATGAGCAGTTCTTC.

The CDR3 loop reads CASSLTSGLTYNEQFF. Here the CDR3 DNA reads TGTGCCAGCAGCTTAACTAGCGGACTAACCTACAATGAGCAGTTCTTC. The J gene is TRBJ2-1, the V gene TRBV7-8; the match to TRBD2 covers 8 bases. The CDR3 runs 16 residues. The germline CDR1 and CDR2 sequences are SGHVS and FQNEAQ. Unmatched junction bases numbered 5, after V lost 2 bases and J lost 2 bases.

V usage is TRBV28 and J usage is TRBJ1-5; no clear D. CDR1 MDHEN and CDR2 SYDVKM come from the germline V gene. The CDR3 consists of 11 residues. With 3 bases removed from V and 11 bases from J, the gap between germline ends came to 8 bases. DNA of the CDR3: TGTGCCAGCAGTTTCCTCCGTGCCCAGCATTTT. This codes for CASSFLRAQHF.

The gene calls are TRBV27 and TRBJ2-1; D is possibly TRBD2 (6 bases). Germline values: CDR1 MNHEY, CDR2 SMNVEV (reference sequence). Trimming removed 4 bases from V and 2 bases from J, with 12 bases in between. The CDR3 has 15 amino acids. This CDR3 is CASSSTGVTYNEQFF. The CDR3 DNA is TGTGCCAGCAGTTCCACGGGAGTAACCTACAATGAGCAGTTCTTC.

The V and J genes are TRBV7-2 and TRBJ2-7; 12 bases fit TRBD2. With 5 bases clipped from V and 9 bases from J, the junction kept 17 bases outside the gene matches. Germline V CDR1 and CDR2: SGHTA, FQGNSA. This CDR3 is built from 17 residues. The CDR3 loop is CASSLTSSSGGAQAQYF. The CDR3 nucleotides are TGTGCCAGCAGCCTTACTTCTTCTAGCGGGGGGGCCCAGGCGCAGTACTTC.

The chain has TRBV11-2 and TRBJ2-2; unclear D gene. CDR1 is SGHAT, CDR2 FQNNGV, per germline. The CDR3 totals 13 residues. V gave up 4 bases and J gave up 5 bases, with 8 bases separating them. CDR3 sequence: CASSSRWTGELFF. In nucleotides, the CDR3 is TGTGCCAGCAGCTCGAGATGGACCGGGGAGCTGTTTTTT.

The chain combines TRBV10-2 with TRBJ2-1; 7 bases are shared with TRBD2. This CDR3 has 15 residues. After removal of 6 bases from V and 6 bases from J, the junction contained 11 bases not matched to a gene. Germline V gene data show CDR1 as WSHSY and CDR2 as SAAADI. The DNA for the CDR3 is TGCGCCAGCAGGACTGGGGGGGATCGGGGCAATGAGCAGTTCTTC. Its protein is CASRTGGDRGNEQFF.

The chain carries TRBV5-8 and TRBJ1-2; D gene unclear. CDR3 length: 13 amino acids. The V gene's germline CDR1 is SGHTS and CDR2 YDEGEE. Trimming left V 0 bases short and J 0 bases short, with 3 bases between. CDR3 bases: TGTGCCAGCAGCTTGGCAGCTAACTATGGCTACACCTTC. Its translation is CASSLAANYGYTF.

The V and J genes are TRBV4-2 and TRBJ1-5, with TRBD1 identical over 7 bases. This CDR3 region has 15 residues. J gave up 4 bases and V 3 bases, and 6 bases lay outside the gene matches. CDR1 is LGHNA and CDR2 is YNFKEQ in the germline V gene. In DNA form, the CDR3 reads TGTGCCAGCAGCCAGGACGAACAGGGGAATCAGCCCCAGCATTTT. Protein product: CASSQDEQGNQPQHF.

V and J are TRBV2 and TRBJ2-5; 8 bases fit TRBD1. J lost 4 bases, V lost 4 bases, and 11 bases had no gene match. CDR1 is SNHLY, CDR2 FYNNEI, per germline. The CDR3 is 16 residues long. The DNA of the CDR3 is TGTGCCAGCAGTGCGGGGCCAGGGGGCGTCGGAGAGACCCAGTACTTC. This codes for CASSAGPGGVGETQYF.

The rearrangement links TRBV7-9 to TRBJ2-1, with 12 positions matching TRBD1. From germline, CDR1 is SEHNR and CDR2 FQNEAQ (reference sequence). With 5 bases clipped from V and 8 bases from J, the junction kept 7 bases outside the gene matches. The CDR3 is made up of 15 amino acids. The CDR3 sequence is CASSPGTGGFYEQFF. The CDR3 DNA reads TGTGCCAGCAGCCCCGGGACAGGGGGCTTCTATGAGCAGTTCTTC.